The 10 T cell receptor beta chains below were found in one sample sequenced in a study of control samples from healthy donors and cancer patients. TCRdb keeps only in-frame clones here, not all; method: immunoSEQ multiplex PCR. The table lists about 82,000 clones, over 90% of them singletons, with approximately 4.8% in the top ten. Sample: blood. The receptors were gathered from a woman between 18 and 30 years old in good health.

A single count supports this clone. The rearrangement joins TRBV25-1 to TRBJ2-1; D gene uncertain. This CDR3 spans 13 amino acids. Germline V gives CDR1 MGHDK, CDR2 SYGVNS. Trimming took 3 bases from V and 12 from J, leaving 15 bases between them. Here the CDR3 reads CASSEGSPMGQFF. CDR3 sequence (DNA): TGTGCCAGCAGTGAGGGCAGTCCCATGGGGCAGTTCTTC.

The V gene is TRBV15, the J gene TRBJ1-6; D not resolved. V was cut by 1 base and J by 9 bases, with 4 bases left in between. CDR3 size: 12 residues. Germline-derived CDR1 and CDR2 are LNHNV and YYDKDF (reference sequence). For the CDR3, the DNA is TGTGCCACCAGCAGAGTAGGTTCACCCCTCCACTTT. Translating it yields CATSRVGSPLHF.

The chain carries TRBV5-1 and TRBJ1-2; 10 nucleotides align to TRBD1. The CDR3 consists of 14 residues. The germline gives CDR1 SGHRS, CDR2 YFSETQ. Losses at the gene ends were 0 bases for V and 8 bases for J; bases not matched to a gene: 4. CDR3 nucleotides: TGCGCCAGCAGCTTGGGGGACAGGGGATACGGCTACACCTTC. Translated, it gives CASSLGDRGYGYTF.

The CDR3 nucleotides read TGTGCCAGCAGCTTAGGGCCGGGGGCGGAATCTGGCTACACCTTC. Its translation is CASSLGPGAESGYTF. The chain couples TRBV7-2 to TRBJ1-2, with D maybe TRBD1 (6 bases). The ends were cut back, 1 base at V and 7 bases at J, with 16 bases in the middle. CDR3 length equals 15 residues. Germline V gene lookup returns CDR1 SGHTA and CDR2 FQGNSA.

V gene TRBV6-4 combines with J gene TRBJ2-1; 10 bases are shared with TRBD2. The CDR3 contains 15 residues. V lost 2 bases and J lost 6; bases outside the gene matches: 4. Germline CDR1 and CDR2: MRHNA and SNTAGT. The DNA for the CDR3 is TGTGCCAGCAGTGACCAAGAGCGGGGGGGCAATGAGCAGTTCTTC. This gives the protein CASSDQERGGNEQFF.

The chain employs TRBV5-6 and TRBJ2-7; 16 bases fit TRBD2. Germline CDR1 SGHDT, CDR2 YYEEEE. The CDR3 has 15 residues. V lost 4 bases, J lost 7 bases, and 5 bases stayed unmatched. CDR3 region: CASSLGTSGRDEQYF. CDR3 DNA sequence: TGTGCCAGCAGCCTAGGGACTAGCGGGAGGGATGAGCAGTACTTC. Combining the CDR3 with reference TRBV5-6 and TRBJ2-7 gives the whole variable domain DAGVTQSPTHLIKTRGQQVTLRCSPKSGHDTVSWYQQALGQGPQFIFQYYEEEERQRGNFPDRFSGHQFPNYSSELNVNALLLGDSALYLCASSLGTSGRDEQYFGPGTRLTVT.

The chain uses TRBV2 and TRBJ1-1; tentatively, D is TRBD1 (5 bases). Germline values: CDR1 SNHLY, CDR2 FYNNEI. V was trimmed by 0 bases and J by 5 bases, leaving 13 bases between them. This CDR3 has 15 amino acids. Here the CDR3 DNA reads TGTGCCAGCAGTGAAGCGGCAGGGAGTTTGACTGAAGCTTTCTTT. Its translation is CASSEAAGSLTEAFF. Based on the CDR3 plus reference TRBV2 and TRBJ1-1, the full variable domain is EPEVTQTPSHQVTQMGQEVILRCVPISNHLYFYWYRQILGQKVEFLVSFYNNEISEKSEIFDDQFSVERPDGSNFTLKIRSTKLEDSAMYFCASSEAAGSLTEAFFGQGTRLTVV.

The gene calls are TRBV5-1 and TRBJ2-2, with unresolved D. V lost 0 bases and J lost 7, with 4 bases in between. The CDR3 runs 12 residues. Germline V CDR1 and CDR2: SGHRS, YFSETQ. The CDR3 region is CASSLARGELFF. Here the CDR3 DNA reads TGCGCCAGCAGCTTGGCTCGCGGGGAGCTGTTTTTT. The variable domain in full, completed from reference TRBV5-1 and TRBJ2-2, reads KAGVTQTPRYLIKTRGQQVTLSCSPISGHRSVSWYQQTPGQGLQFLFEYFSETQRNKGNFPGRFSGRQFSNSRSEMNVSTLELGDSALYLCASSLARGELFFGEGSRLTVL.

The rearrangement joins TRBV5-1 to TRBJ1-5; D is perhaps TRBD1 (5 bases). There are 12 residues in the CDR3. V was cut by 8 bases and J by 4 bases, with 10 bases left in between. Germline V gene data show CDR1 as SGHRS and CDR2 as YFSETQ. CDR3: CARTRGNQPQHF. Here the CDR3 DNA reads TGCGCCAGAACAAGGGGAAATCAGCCCCAGCATTTT.

The J gene is TRBJ1-3, the V gene TRBV5-1; D possibly corresponds to TRBD1 (6 bases). From germline, CDR1 is SGHRS and CDR2 YFSETQ. V lost 2 bases, J lost 0 bases, and 9 bases lay in between. There are 15 residues in the CDR3. The CDR3 reads CASSLQGGSGNTIYF. The CDR3 DNA sequence: TGCGCCAGCAGCTTACAGGGAGGCTCTGGAAACACCATATATTTT.